The 3 T cell receptor beta chains below all came from one sample that was sequenced in a study of T cell changes during pregnancy in multiple sclerosis (dated by TCRdb to between 2019 and 2020). The library was prepared using the immunoSEQ multiplex PCR assay. What TCRdb holds here is the immuneACCESS table cut down to in-frame rearrangements. Part of the clones is not present; checked against another copy, under half of the missing clones reflect an unresolved V gene, and the others are unexplained. Within this sample are about 40,000 clones, with 75% to 95% of them counted one time only. Jointly, the top ten make up roughly 0.5% of the sample. The source was CD4+ T cells from peripheral blood mononuclear cells, collected in the second trimester of pregnancy. The source of these receptors is a female donor in good health, enrolled as a control in a pregnancy study.

The chain combines TRBV7-2 with TRBJ2-2; no clear D. V lost 0 bases, J lost 6 bases, and 5 bases lay in between. This CDR3 is built from 13 residues. Germline CDR1 is SGHTA and CDR2 is FQGNSA. The CDR3: CASSLAASGELFF. The CDR3 bases are TGTGCCAGCAGCTTAGCAGCATCCGGGGAGCTGTTTTTT.

The rearrangement uses TRBV7-2 and TRBJ2-4; D gene unclear. Trimming took 5 bases from V and 0 from J, leaving 8 bases between them. Per germline, CDR1 SGHTA and CDR2 FQGNSA. This CDR3 is 14 amino acids long. The DNA of the CDR3 is TGTGCCAGCAGCGAGGAACAAGCCAAAAACATTCAGTACTTC. The encoded protein is CASSEEQAKNIQYF.

This chain connects TRBV2 to TRBJ2-5, with 8 bases identical to TRBD2. CDR3 length equals 12 residues. V shed 6 bases and J 4 bases; nucleotides not matched to a gene: 1. The germline V gene has CDR1 SNHLY and CDR2 FYNNEI. CDR3 protein: CASSGLAETQYF. The CDR3 DNA is TGTGCCAGCAGCGGACTAGCAGAGACCCAGTACTTC. The variable domain in full, completed from reference TRBV2 and TRBJ2-5, reads EPEVTQTPSHQVTQMGQEVILRCVPISNHLYFYWYRQILGQKVEFLVSFYNNEISEKSEIFDDQFSVERPDGSNFTLKIRSTKLEDSAMYFCASSGLAETQYFGPGTRLLVL.